The subject of this entry is one TCR beta chain. Primers for the PCR totalled 60 Vbeta and 13 Jbeta. The repertoire was sequenced with immunoSEQ multiplex PCR; TCRdb's copy has only in-frame clones and lacks some. This table has 100,000 to 150,000 clones, over 65% appearing once. The record originates from a study of cytomegalovirus exposure and HLA in healthy donors. The sample comprised PBMCs. The TCR sequence derives from a young man in good health and CMV-seronegative.

CDR3 loop: CASSPGTGGVNEQFF. In nucleotides, the CDR3 is TGTGCCAGCAGCCCCGGGACAGGGGGAGTTAATGAGCAGTTCTTC. The chain is built from TRBV11-2 and TRBJ2-1, with TRBD1 matching over 11 bases. The CDR3 loop spans 15 amino acids. The ends lost 5 bases at V and 7 bases at J; junction bases unmatched: 7. CDR1 and CDR2 (germline): SGHAT, FQNNGV.